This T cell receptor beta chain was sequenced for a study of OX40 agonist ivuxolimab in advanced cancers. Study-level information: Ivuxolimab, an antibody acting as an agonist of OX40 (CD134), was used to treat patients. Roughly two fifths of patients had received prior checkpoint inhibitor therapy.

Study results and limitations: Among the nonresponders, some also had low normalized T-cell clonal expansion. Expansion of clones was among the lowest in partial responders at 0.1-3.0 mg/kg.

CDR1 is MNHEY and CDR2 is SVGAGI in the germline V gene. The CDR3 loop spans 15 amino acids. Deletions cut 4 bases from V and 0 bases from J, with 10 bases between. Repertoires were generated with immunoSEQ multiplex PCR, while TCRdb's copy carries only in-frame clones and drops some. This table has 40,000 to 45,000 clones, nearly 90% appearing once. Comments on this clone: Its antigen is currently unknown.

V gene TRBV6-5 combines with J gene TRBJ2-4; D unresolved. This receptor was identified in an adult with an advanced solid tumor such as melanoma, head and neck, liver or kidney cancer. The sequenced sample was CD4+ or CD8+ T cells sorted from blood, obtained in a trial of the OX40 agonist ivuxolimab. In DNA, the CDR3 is TGTGCCAGCAGTTTACGGGCTGTAGCCAAAAACATTCAGTACTTC. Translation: CASSLRAVAKNIQYF.